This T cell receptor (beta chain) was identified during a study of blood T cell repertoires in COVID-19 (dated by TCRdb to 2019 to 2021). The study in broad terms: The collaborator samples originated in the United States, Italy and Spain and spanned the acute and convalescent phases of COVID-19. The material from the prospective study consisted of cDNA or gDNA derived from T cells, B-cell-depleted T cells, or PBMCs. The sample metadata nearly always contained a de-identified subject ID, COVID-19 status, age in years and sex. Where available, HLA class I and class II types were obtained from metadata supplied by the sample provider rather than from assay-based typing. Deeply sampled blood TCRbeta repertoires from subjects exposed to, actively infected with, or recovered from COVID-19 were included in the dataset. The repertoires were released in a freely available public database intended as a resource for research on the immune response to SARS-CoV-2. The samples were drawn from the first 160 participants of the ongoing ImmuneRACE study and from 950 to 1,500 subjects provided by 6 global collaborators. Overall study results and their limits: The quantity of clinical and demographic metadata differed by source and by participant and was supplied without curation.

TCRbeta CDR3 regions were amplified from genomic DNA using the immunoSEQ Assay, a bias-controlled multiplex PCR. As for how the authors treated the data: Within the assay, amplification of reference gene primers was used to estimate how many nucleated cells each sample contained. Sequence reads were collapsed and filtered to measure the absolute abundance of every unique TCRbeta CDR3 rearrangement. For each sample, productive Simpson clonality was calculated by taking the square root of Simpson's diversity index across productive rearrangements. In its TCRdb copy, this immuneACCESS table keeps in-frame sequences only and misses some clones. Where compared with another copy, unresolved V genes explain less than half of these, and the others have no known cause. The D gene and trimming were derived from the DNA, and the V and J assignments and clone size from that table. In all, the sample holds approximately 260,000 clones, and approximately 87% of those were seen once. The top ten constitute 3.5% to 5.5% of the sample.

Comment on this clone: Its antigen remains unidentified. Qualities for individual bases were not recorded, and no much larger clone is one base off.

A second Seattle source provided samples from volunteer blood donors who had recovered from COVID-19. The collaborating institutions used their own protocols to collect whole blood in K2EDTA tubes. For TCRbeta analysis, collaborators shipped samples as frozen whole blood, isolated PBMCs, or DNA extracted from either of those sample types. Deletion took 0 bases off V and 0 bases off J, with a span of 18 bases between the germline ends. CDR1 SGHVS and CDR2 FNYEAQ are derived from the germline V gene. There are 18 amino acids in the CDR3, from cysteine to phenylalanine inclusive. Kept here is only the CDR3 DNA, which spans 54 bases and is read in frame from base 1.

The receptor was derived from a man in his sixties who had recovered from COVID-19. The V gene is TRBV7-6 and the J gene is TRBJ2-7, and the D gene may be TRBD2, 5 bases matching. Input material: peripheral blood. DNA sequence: TGTGCCAGCAGCTTAGCAAAAGCGGCCCTAGGGAGCTCCTACGAGCAGTACTTC. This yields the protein CASSLAKAALGSSYEQYF.